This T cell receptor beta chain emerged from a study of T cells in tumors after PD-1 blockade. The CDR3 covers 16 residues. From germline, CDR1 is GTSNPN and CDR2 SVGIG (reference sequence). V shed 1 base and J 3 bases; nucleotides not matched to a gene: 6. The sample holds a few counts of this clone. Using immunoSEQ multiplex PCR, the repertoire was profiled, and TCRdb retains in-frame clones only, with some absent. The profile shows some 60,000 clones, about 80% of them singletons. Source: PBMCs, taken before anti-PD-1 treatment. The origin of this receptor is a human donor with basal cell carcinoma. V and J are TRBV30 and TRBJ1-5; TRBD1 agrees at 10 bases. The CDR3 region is CAWSADRGHNNQPQHF. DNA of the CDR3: TGTGCCTGGAGTGCCGACAGGGGGCATAACAATCAGCCCCAGCATTTT. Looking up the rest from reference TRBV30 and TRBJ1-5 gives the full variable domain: SQTIHQWPATLVQPVGSPLSLECTVEGTSNPNLYWYRQAAGRGLQLLFYSVGIGQISSEVPQNLSASRPQDRQFILSSKKLLLSDSGFYLCAWSADRGHNNQPQHFGDGTRLSIL.